The text below deals with one TCR beta chain. This record comes from a study of blood T cell repertoires in COVID-19. The CDR3 runs 12 residues. Germline CDR1 LNHDA, CDR2 SQIVND (reference sequence). Trimming took off 7 bases at V and 10 bases at J, with 11 bases between the two ends. Clones were read by immunoSEQ multiplex PCR, and TCRdb kept only the in-frame ones, dropping some. The repertoire holds approximately 310,000 clones, approximately 85% seen once, with roughly 2.3% in the top ten. This TCR was sampled from a man under 40 who had recovered from COVID-19. The chain joins TRBV19 to TRBJ1-6; D call uncertain. Material: PBMCs or T cells enriched from blood (not recorded which). CDR3 DNA: TGTGCCAGTACCCAGTACGGGTCACCCCTCCACTTT. Amino acid sequence: CASTQYGSPLHF.